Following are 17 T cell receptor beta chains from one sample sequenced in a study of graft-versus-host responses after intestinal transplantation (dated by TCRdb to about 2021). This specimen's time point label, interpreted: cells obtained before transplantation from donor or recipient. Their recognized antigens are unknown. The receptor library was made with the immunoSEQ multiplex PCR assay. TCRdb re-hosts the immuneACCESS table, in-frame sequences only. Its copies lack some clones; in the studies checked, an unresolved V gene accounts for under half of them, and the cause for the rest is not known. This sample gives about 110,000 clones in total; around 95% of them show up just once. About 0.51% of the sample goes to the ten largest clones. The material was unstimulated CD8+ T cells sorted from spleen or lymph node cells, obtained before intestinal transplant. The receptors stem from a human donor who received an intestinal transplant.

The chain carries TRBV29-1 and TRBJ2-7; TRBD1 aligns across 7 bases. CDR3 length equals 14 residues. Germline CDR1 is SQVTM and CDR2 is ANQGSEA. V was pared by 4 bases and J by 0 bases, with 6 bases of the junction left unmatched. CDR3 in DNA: TGCAGCGTTGTGGGGACAGAGAGCTCCTACGAGCAGTACTTC. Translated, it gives CSVVGTESSYEQYF.

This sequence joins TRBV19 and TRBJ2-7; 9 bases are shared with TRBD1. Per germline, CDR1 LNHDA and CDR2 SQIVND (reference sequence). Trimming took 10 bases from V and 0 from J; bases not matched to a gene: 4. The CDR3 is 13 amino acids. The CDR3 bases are TGTGCCACAAGGGACAGGGTCTCCTACGAGCAGTACTTC. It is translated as CATRDRVSYEQYF.

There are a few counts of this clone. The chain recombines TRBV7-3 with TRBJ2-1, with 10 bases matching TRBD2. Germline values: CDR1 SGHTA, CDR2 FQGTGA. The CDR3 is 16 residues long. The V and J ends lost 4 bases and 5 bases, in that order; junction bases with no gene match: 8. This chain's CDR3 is CASSSGVGLADNEQFF. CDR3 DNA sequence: TGTGCCAGCAGCTCAGGGGTAGGACTAGCGGACAATGAGCAGTTCTTC.

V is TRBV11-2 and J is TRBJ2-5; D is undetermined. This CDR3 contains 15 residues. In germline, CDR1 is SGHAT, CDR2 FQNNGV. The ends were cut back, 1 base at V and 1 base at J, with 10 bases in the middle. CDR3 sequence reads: CASSLGGISQETQYF. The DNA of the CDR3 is TGTGCCAGCAGCTTAGGTGGTATTAGCCAAGAGACCCAGTACTTC.

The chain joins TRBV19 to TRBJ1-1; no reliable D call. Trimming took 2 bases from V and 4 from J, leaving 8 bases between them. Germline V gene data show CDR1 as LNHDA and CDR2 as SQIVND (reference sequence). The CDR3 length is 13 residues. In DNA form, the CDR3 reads TGTGCCAGTAGTATAATGCAGGCCACTGAAGCTTTCTTT. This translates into CASSIMQATEAFF.

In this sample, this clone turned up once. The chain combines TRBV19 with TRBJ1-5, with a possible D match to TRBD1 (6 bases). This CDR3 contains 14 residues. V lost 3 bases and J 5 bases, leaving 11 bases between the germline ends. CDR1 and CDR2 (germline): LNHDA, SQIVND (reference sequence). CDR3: CASSMVSGDQPQHF. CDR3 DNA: TGTGCCAGTAGTATGGTGTCAGGGGATCAGCCCCAGCATTTT. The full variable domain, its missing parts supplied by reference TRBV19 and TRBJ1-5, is DGGITQSPKYLFRKEGQNVTLSCEQNLNHDAMYWYRQDPGQGLRLIYYSQIVNDFQKGDIAEGYSVSREKKESFPLTVTSAQKNPTAFYLCASSMVSGDQPQHFGDGTRLSIL.

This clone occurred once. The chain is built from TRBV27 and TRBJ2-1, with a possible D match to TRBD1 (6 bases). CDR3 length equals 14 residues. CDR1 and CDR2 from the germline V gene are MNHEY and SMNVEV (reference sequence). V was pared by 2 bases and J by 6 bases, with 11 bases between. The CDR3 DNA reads TGTGCCAGCAGTTTAACAGGACAGCTCAATGAGCAGTTCTTC. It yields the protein CASSLTGQLNEQFF.

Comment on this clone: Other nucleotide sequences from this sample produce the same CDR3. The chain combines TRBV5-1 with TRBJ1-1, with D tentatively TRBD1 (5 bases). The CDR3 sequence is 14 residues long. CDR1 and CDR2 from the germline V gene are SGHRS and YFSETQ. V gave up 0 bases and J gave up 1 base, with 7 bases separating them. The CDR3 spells CASSLVGENTEAFF. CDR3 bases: TGCGCCAGCAGCTTGGTGGGGGAGAACACTGAAGCTTTCTTT.

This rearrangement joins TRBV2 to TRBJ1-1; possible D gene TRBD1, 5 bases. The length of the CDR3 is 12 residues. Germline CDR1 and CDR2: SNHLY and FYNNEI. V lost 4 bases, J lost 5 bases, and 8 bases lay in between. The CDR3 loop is CASSGGVTEAFF. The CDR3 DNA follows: TGTGCCAGCAGTGGGGGGGTTACTGAAGCTTTCTTT.

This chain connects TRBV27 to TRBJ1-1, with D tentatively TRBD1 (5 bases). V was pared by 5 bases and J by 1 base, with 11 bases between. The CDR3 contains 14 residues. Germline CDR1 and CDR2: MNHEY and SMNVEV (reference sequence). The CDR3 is CASSLTQGNTEAFF. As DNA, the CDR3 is TGTGCCAGCAGTCTAACTCAGGGGAACACTGAAGCTTTCTTT.

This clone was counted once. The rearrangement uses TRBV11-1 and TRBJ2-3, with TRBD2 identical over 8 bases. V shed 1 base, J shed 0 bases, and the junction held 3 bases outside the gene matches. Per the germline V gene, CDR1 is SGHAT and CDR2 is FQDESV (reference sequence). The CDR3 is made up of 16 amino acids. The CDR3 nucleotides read TGTGCCAGCAGCTTAGGTCCTAGCGGGAGCACAGATACGCAGTATTTT. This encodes CASSLGPSGSTDTQYF.

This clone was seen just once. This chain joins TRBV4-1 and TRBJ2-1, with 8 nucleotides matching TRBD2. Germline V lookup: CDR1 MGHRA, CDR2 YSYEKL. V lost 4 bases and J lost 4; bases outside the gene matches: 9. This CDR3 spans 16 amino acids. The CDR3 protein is CASSLGPAGVYNEQFF. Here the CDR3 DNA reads TGCGCCAGCAGCCTGGGGCCAGCGGGAGTATACAATGAGCAGTTCTTC.

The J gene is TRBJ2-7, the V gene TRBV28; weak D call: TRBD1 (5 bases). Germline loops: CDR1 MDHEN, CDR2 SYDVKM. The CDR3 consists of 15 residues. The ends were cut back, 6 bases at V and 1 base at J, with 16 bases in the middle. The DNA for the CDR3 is TGTGCCAGCAGCCACCCTCTCGACAGTTCCTACGAGCAGTACTTC. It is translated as CASSHPLDSSYEQYF. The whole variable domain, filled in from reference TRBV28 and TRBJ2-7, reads DVKVTQSSRYLVKRTGEKVFLECVQDMDHENMFWYRQDPGLGLRLIYFSYDVKMKEKGDIPEGYSVSREKKERFSLILESASTNQTSMYLCASSHPLDSSYEQYFGPGTRLTVT.

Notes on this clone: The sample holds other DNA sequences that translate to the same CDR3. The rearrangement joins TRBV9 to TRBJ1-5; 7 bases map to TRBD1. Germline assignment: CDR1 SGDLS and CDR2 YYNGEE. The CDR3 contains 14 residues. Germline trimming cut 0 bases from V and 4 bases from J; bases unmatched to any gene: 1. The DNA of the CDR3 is TGTGCCAGCAGCGTAGGACAGGGTAATCAGCCCCAGCATTTT. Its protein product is CASSVGQGNQPQHF.

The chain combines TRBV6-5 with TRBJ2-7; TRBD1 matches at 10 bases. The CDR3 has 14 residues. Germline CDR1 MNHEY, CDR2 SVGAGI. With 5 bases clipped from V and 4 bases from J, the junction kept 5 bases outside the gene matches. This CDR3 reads CASSPPGQGYEQYF. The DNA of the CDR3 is TGTGCCAGCAGTCCGCCGGGACAGGGGTACGAGCAGTACTTC.

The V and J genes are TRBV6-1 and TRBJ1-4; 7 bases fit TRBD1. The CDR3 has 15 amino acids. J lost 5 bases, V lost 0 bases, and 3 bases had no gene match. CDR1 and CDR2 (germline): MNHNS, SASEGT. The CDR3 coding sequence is TGTGCCAGCAGTGAAGCGGGGACAGACAATGAAAAACTGTTTTTT. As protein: CASSEAGTDNEKLFF.

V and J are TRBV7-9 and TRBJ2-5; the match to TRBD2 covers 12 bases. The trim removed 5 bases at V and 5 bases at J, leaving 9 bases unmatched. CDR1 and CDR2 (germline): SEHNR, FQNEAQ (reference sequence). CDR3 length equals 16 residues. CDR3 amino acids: CASSGGTSGPLETQYF. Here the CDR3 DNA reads TGTGCCAGCAGCGGCGGGACTAGCGGGCCTCTTGAGACCCAGTACTTC.